This entry describes one TCR beta chain. Its antigen is undetermined. The sample belongs to a study of T cells in narcolepsy. Study-wide context: Enrolled donors included narcolepsy type 1 or type 2 patients and healthy controls.

The CDR3 totals 15 residues. Trimming removed 7 bases from V and 1 base from J; junction bases left unmatched: 7. CDR1 is MDHEN and CDR2 is SYDVKM in the germline V gene. The table came from immunoSEQ multiplex PCR; TCRdb's copy has only in-frame clones and leaves some out. The sample has 30,000 to 45,000 clones, about 85% seen once. Study-level results: Autoreactive HCRT-specific and TRIB2-specific clonotypes were marked in same-patient CSF-versus-blood CD4+ comparisons. Healthy controls reportedly lacked the autoreactive clonotypes serially found in patients' blood.

Sequenced material: CD45RA- memory CD4+ T cells from PBMCs. The source of this sequence is a human donor with narcolepsy. The V and J genes are TRBV28 and TRBJ2-5, with 9 bases lining up with TRBD2. The CDR3 loop is CASILSGGPQETQYF. The CDR3 DNA reads as TGTGCCAGCATCCTTAGCGGGGGCCCCCAAGAGACCCAGTACTTC. Filled out from reference TRBV28 and TRBJ2-5, the complete variable domain reads DVKVTQSSRYLVKRTGEKVFLECVQDMDHENMFWYRQDPGLGLRLIYFSYDVKMKEKGDIPEGYSVSREKKERFSLILESASTNQTSMYLCASILSGGPQETQYFGPGTRLLVL.